This record looks at one T cell receptor beta chain sequence and its context. cDNA carried unique molecular identifiers, and a universal primer site was added by template switching. TCRdb reprocessed the 5' RACE reads with MiXCR, giving one entry per CDR3 protein. The sample consists of about 730,000 distinct CDR3 sequences, 21% of them appearing once. The data belong to a study of identical twins. The ends were cut back, 4 bases at V and 4 bases at J, with 10 bases in the middle. This CDR3 spans 13 amino acids. Germline V CDR1 and CDR2: MNHNS, SASEGT. The same data also contributed to another study, on T cells expressing NK-cell markers. That study reports: CD3+CD56+NKG2C+, CD3+CD56+NKG2C- and CD3+CD56-NKG2C+ T cells, once sorted, supplied the TCR beta repertoires. In the group of eight sequenced donors, seven were HCMV-seropositive and one was seronegative.

Input material: PBMCs. V is TRBV6-1 and J is TRBJ2-5; D may be TRBD1 or TRBD2 (5 bases each). This receptor was identified in a young woman in good health. CDR3 coding DNA: TGTGCCAGCAGTGGGGACCTTATAGAGACCCAGTACTTC. It specifies CASSGDLIETQYF.